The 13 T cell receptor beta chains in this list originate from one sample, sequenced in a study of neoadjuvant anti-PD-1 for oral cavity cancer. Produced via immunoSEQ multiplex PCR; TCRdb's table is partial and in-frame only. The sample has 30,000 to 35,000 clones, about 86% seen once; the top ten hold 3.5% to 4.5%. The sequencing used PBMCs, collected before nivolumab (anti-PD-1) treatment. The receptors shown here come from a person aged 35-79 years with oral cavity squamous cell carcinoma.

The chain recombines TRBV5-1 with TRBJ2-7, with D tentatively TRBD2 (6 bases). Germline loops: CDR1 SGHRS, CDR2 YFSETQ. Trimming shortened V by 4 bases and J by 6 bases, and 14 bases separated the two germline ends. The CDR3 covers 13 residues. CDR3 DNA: TGCGCCAGCAGCAGTTGGGGGGTCTCCGAGCAGTACTTC. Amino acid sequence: CASSSWGVSEQYF.

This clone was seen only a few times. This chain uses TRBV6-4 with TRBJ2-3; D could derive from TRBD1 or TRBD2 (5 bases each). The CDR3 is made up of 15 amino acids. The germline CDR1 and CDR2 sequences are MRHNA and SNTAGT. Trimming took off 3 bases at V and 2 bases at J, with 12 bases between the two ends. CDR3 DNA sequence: TGTGCCAGCAGTGAAAGCCCGGGGACCACAGATACGCAGTATTTT. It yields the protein CASSESPGTTDTQYF.

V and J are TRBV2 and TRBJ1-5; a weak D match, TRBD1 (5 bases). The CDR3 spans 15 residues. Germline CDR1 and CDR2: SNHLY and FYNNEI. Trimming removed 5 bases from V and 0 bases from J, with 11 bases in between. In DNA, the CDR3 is TGTGCCAGCAGTCCCGAGGGGCATAGCAATCAGCCCCAGCATTTT. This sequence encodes CASSPEGHSNQPQHF.

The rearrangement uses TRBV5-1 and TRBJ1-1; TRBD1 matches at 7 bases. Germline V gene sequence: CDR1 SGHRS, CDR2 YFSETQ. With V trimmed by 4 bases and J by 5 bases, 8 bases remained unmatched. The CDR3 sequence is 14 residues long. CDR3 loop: CASSQRQGVTEAFF. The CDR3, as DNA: TGCGCCAGCAGCCAGAGACAGGGAGTGACTGAAGCTTTCTTT.

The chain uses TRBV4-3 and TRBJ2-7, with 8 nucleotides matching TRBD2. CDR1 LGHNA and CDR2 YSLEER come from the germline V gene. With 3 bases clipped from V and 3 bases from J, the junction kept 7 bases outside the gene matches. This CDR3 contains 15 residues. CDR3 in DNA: TGCGCCAGCAGCCAGTTTAGCGGGGTGGGCTACGAGCAGTACTTC. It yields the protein CASSQFSGVGYEQYF.

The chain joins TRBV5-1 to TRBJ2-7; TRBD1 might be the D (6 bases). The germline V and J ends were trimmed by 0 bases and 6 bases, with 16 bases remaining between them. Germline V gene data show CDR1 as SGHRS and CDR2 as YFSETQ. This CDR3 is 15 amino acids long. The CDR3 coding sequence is TGCGCCAGCAGCTTGGCAGGGGACCCCCGGCGCGAGCAGTACTTC. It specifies CASSLAGDPRREQYF.

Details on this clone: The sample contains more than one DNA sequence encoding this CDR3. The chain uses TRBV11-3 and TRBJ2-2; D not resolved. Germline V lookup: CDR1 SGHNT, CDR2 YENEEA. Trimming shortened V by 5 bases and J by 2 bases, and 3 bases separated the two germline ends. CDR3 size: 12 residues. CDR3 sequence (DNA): TGTGCCAGCAGCCCAAACACCGGGGAGCTGTTTTTT. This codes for CASSPNTGELFF.

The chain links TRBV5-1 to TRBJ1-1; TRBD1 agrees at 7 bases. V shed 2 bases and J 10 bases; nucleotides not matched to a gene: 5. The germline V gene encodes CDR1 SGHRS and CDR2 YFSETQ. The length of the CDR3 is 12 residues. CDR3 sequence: CASSFDRVGAFF. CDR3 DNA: TGCGCCAGCAGCTTCGACAGGGTGGGAGCTTTCTTT. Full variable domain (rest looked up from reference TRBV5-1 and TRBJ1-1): KAGVTQTPRYLIKTRGQQVTLSCSPISGHRSVSWYQQTPGQGLQFLFEYFSETQRNKGNFPGRFSGRQFSNSRSEMNVSTLELGDSALYLCASSFDRVGAFFGQGTRLTVV.

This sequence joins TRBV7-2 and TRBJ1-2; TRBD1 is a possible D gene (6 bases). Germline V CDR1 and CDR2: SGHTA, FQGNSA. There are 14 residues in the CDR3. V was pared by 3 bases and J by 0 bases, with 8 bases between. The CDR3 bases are TGTGCCAGCAGCTTGGGGGCAGCTAACTATGGCTACACCTTC. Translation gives CASSLGAANYGYTF. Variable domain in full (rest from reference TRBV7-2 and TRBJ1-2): GAGVSQSPSNKVTEKGKDVELRCDPISGHTALYWYRQSLGQGLEFLIYFQGNSAPDKSGLPSDRFSAERTGGSVSTLTIQRTQQEDSAVYLCASSLGAANYGYTFGSGTRLTVV.

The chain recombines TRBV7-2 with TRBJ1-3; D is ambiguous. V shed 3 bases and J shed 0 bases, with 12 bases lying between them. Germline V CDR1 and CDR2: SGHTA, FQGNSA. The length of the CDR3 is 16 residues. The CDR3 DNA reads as TGTGCCAGCAGCTTTGGAGTCCCAGGCTCTGGAAACACCATATATTTT. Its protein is CASSFGVPGSGNTIYF.

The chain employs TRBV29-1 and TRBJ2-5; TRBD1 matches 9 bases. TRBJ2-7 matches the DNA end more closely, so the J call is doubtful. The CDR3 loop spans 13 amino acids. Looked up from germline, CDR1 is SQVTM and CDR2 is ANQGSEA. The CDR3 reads CSEGDRVIYEQYF. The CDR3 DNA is TGCAGCGAGGGGGACAGGGTGATCTACGAGCAGTACTTC.

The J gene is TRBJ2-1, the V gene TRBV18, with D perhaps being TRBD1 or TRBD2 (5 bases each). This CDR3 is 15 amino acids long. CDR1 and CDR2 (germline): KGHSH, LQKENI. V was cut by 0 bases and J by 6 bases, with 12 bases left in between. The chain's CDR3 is CASSPPLDGANEQFF. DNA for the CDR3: TGTGCCAGCTCACCACCACTAGACGGGGCCAATGAGCAGTTCTTC.

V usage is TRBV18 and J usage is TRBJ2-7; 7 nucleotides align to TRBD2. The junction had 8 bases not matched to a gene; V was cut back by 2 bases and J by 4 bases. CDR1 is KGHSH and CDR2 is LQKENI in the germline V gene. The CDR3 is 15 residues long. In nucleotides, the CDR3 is TGTGCCAGCTCACCAATCCCATACGGGAGGTACGAGCAGTACTTC. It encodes CASSPIPYGRYEQYF. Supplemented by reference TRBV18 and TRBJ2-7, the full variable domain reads NAGVMQNPRHLVRRRGQEARLRCSPMKGHSHVYWYRQLPEEGLKFMVYLQKENIIDESGMPKERFSAEFPKEGPSILRIQQVVRGDSAAYFCASSPIPYGRYEQYFGPGTRLTVT.